The 25 T cell receptor beta chains below were found in one sample sequenced in a study of blood T cell repertoires in COVID-19. Data came from immunoSEQ multiplex PCR; TCRdb stores just in-frame clones and leaves some out. This repertoire shows about 170,000 clones, approximately 84% found once; its top ten account for roughly 2.6%. Material for sequencing was peripheral blood. The receptors shown here come from a human donor with acute or convalescent COVID-19. The donor label of this sample is uncertain.

This clone was recorded a few times. The chain recombines TRBV4-1 with TRBJ1-5; the match to TRBD1 covers 7 bases. This CDR3 is 16 amino acids long. The germline gives CDR1 MGHRA, CDR2 YSYEKL. The trim removed 3 bases at V and 2 bases at J, leaving 7 bases unmatched. The CDR3 here is CASSQEGGRGNQPQHF. CDR3 nucleotides: TGCGCCAGCAGCCAGGAAGGGGGCCGGGGCAATCAGCCCCAGCATTTT.

The V and J genes are TRBV15 and TRBJ2-7, with D hard to call. Germline V gives CDR1 LNHNV, CDR2 YYDKDF (reference sequence). The CDR3 runs 15 residues. V was pared by 3 bases and J by 9 bases, with 21 bases between. The CDR3 DNA follows: TGTGCCACCAGCAGGCGGAGTTTTGACCTTTCGGTGCAGTACTTC. This translates into CATSRRSFDLSVQYF.

V and J are TRBV29-1 and TRBJ1-2, with 9 bases identical to TRBD1. This CDR3 is built from 14 residues. Per germline, CDR1 SQVTM and CDR2 ANQGSEA. The V gene end was trimmed by 5 bases and the J gene end by 4 bases; junction bases not matched to a gene: 8. CDR3 residues: CSVSRTGAPYGYTF. In DNA, the CDR3 is TGCAGCGTTAGCCGGACAGGGGCGCCCTATGGCTACACCTTC.

The rearrangement links TRBV5-6 to TRBJ2-1, with no clear D. Trimming removed 4 bases at V and 8 bases at J, with 13 bases between. CDR3 size: 13 residues. From germline, CDR1 is SGHDT and CDR2 YYEEEE. CDR3 sequence reads: CASSPFFSDEQFF. DNA of the CDR3: TGTGCCAGCAGCCCCTTTTTTTCAGATGAGCAGTTCTTC. The whole variable domain, filled in from reference TRBV5-6 and TRBJ2-1, reads DAGVTQSPTHLIKTRGQQVTLRCSPKSGHDTVSWYQQALGQGPQFIFQYYEEEERQRGNFPDRFSGHQFPNYSSELNVNALLLGDSALYLCASSPFFSDEQFFGPGTRLTVL.

The J gene is TRBJ1-5, the V gene TRBV7-9; no clear D. This CDR3 is 13 amino acids long. V was shortened by 1 base and J by 6 bases, with 7 bases between the two germline ends. The germline gives CDR1 SEHNR, CDR2 FQNEAQ (reference sequence). The CDR3 reads CASSLDLAQPQHF. CDR3 nucleotides: TGTGCCAGCAGCTTAGATCTGGCTCAGCCCCAGCATTTT.

J is TRBJ1-6 and V is TRBV5-4, with 8 bases fitting TRBD1. Germline-derived CDR1 and CDR2 are SGHNT and YYREEE (reference sequence). The CDR3 consists of 17 residues. The V segment lost 0 bases and the J segment 5 bases; nucleotides outside the gene matches: 7. Written as DNA, the CDR3 is TGTGCCAGCAGCTTGGGCCTTCAGGGGGCTAATAATTCACCCCTCCACTTT. As protein: CASSLGLQGANNSPLHF.

The rearrangement links TRBV6-6 to TRBJ1-6, with no clear D. This CDR3 has 15 amino acids. The V end was cut by 6 bases, the J end by 5 bases, with 14 bases between. CDR1 MNHNY and CDR2 SVGAGI come from the germline V gene (reference sequence). Here the CDR3 reads CASRSVLDNNSPLHF. CDR3 bases: TGTGCCAGCAGATCCGTACTTGATAATAATTCACCCCTCCACTTT.

V and J are TRBV7-2 and TRBJ1-5, with D possibly matching TRBD1 (5 bases). The CDR3 length is 14 residues. Germline V gene data show CDR1 as SGHTA and CDR2 as FQGNSA. V was trimmed by 3 bases and J by 7 bases, leaving 13 bases between them. This CDR3 reads CASSLAGVEQPQHF. Here the CDR3 DNA reads TGTGCCAGCAGCTTGGCGGGGGTAGAACAGCCCCAGCATTTT.

V usage is TRBV7-8 and J usage is TRBJ2-3, with TRBD2 matching over 16 bases. Trimming removed 3 bases from V and 4 bases from J; junction bases left unmatched: 7. The V gene's germline CDR1 is SGHVS and CDR2 FQNEAQ. The CDR3 is 18 amino acids. DNA of the CDR3: TGTGCCAGCAGCTTGGGACTAGCGGGAGGGCCGAGCTCAGATACGCAGTATTTT. Translated: CASSLGLAGGPSSDTQYF. The complete variable domain, with remaining parts taken from reference TRBV7-8 and TRBJ2-3, reads GAGVSQSPRYKVAKRGQDVALRCDPISGHVSLFWYQQALGQGPEFLTYFQNEAQLDKSGLPSDRFFAERPEGSVSTLKIQRTQQEDSAVYLCASSLGLAGGPSSDTQYFGPGTRLTVL.

This rearrangement joins TRBV19 to TRBJ2-1; perhaps TRBD2 as D (5 bases). V lost 6 bases, J lost 9 bases, and 15 bases lay in between. The CDR3 totals 13 residues. CDR1 and CDR2 from the germline V gene are LNHDA and SQIVND (reference sequence). The CDR3 spells CASSSNSVAEQFF. In DNA form, the CDR3 reads TGTGCCAGTAGCTCTAATAGCGTGGCTGAGCAGTTCTTC. Filled out from reference TRBV19 and TRBJ2-1, the complete variable domain reads DGGITQSPKYLFRKEGQNVTLSCEQNLNHDAMYWYRQDPGQGLRLIYYSQIVNDFQKGDIAEGYSVSREKKESFPLTVTSAQKNPTAFYLCASSSNSVAEQFFGPGTRLTVL.

V usage is TRBV27 and J usage is TRBJ1-2, with a possible D match to TRBD1 (5 bases). CDR1 is MNHEY, CDR2 SMNVEV, per germline (reference sequence). Trimming cost V 0 bases and J 8 bases, with 13 bases left between them. There are 14 residues in the CDR3. The CDR3 reads CASSLSARVAGYTF. The CDR3 DNA follows: TGTGCCAGCAGTTTATCGGCCAGGGTGGCCGGCTACACCTTC.

In DNA form, the CDR3 reads TGTGCCAGCAGCTTAGGACAGGGGGCCGGCTACACCTTC. Translated: CASSLGQGAGYTF. The chain links TRBV11-2 to TRBJ1-2; 10 nucleotides line up with TRBD1. The CDR3 loop spans 13 amino acids. Germline V gene data show CDR1 as SGHAT and CDR2 as FQNNGV. Trimming took 1 base from V and 8 from J; bases not matched to a gene: 1.

This chain joins TRBV6-6 and TRBJ2-1, with 7 bases that match TRBD2. V dropped 0 bases and J dropped 3; count of bases not matched to a gene: 2. The CDR3 is 15 residues long. The V gene's germline CDR1 is MNHNY and CDR2 SVGAGI (reference sequence). CDR3 in DNA: TGTGCCAGCAGTTACTCTAGCGGGCTCTACAATGAGCAGTTCTTC. It encodes CASSYSSGLYNEQFF.

The J gene is TRBJ2-3, the V gene TRBV4-1; D ambiguous. V was clipped by 0 bases and J by 1 base, with 5 bases between them. The length of the CDR3 is 14 residues. Germline CDR1 and CDR2: MGHRA and YSYEKL. The CDR3 region has the DNA TGCGCCAGCAGCCAAGAAGAGGGCACAGATACGCAGTATTTT. Encoded protein: CASSQEEGTDTQYF.

The chain couples TRBV25-1 to TRBJ1-2; 10 bases fit TRBD1. This CDR3 is 13 amino acids long. From germline, CDR1 is MGHDK and CDR2 SYGVNS. The V and J ends lost 11 bases and 4 bases, in that order; junction bases with no gene match: 7. The CDR3 is CAVETGGGYGYTF. Written as DNA, the CDR3 is TGTGCCGTAGAGACAGGGGGCGGCTATGGCTACACCTTC.

The V and J genes are TRBV19 and TRBJ2-3; D uncertain. With 2 bases removed from V and 4 bases from J, the gap between germline ends came to 10 bases. This CDR3 has 14 residues. Germline loops: CDR1 LNHDA, CDR2 SQIVND (reference sequence). The CDR3 protein is CASSITAAADTQYF. The CDR3 DNA reads TGTGCCAGTAGTATAACGGCTGCGGCAGATACGCAGTATTTT.

V usage is TRBV7-3 and J usage is TRBJ1-2, with D possibly being TRBD1 (6 bases). Looked up from germline, CDR1 is SGHTA and CDR2 is FQGTGA. Trimming shortened V by 5 bases and J by 5 bases, and 15 bases separated the two germline ends. The CDR3 length is 14 residues. CDR3 loop: CASSQMGQAYGYTF. The CDR3 DNA sequence: TGTGCCAGCAGCCAGATGGGACAAGCGTATGGCTACACCTTC.

CDR3 protein: CASSVTSSYNEQFF. The DNA of the CDR3 is TGTGCCAGCAGCGTGACTAGCTCCTACAATGAGCAGTTCTTC. V and J are TRBV11-2 and TRBJ2-1; perhaps TRBD2 as D (6 bases). The V gene lost 5 bases and the J gene lost 0 bases, with 8 bases spanning the gap. Looked up from germline, CDR1 is SGHAT and CDR2 is FQNNGV. The CDR3 covers 14 residues.

This chain links TRBV6-5 with TRBJ2-7; 9 bases align to TRBD1. CDR3 length: 13 residues. V lost 5 bases and J lost 3; bases outside the gene matches: 2. In germline, CDR1 is MNHEY, CDR2 SVGAGI. The CDR3 is CASSRDRVYEQYF. CDR3 nucleotide sequence: TGTGCCAGCAGTCGGGACAGGGTCTACGAGCAGTACTTC.

CDR3 sequence reads: CASRDIQETQYF. Here the CDR3 DNA reads TGTGCCAGCCGGGACATCCAAGAGACCCAGTACTTC. The chain has TRBV3-1 (or the pseudogene TRBV3-2) and TRBJ2-5, with D perhaps TRBD1 (6 bases). Trimming pared 8 bases from V and 1 base from J, leaving 8 bases between. The CDR3 contains 12 residues. Per germline, CDR1 LGHDT and CDR2 YNNKEL (reference sequence).

This chain uses TRBV9 with TRBJ2-1, with TRBD2 as a possible D gene (6 bases). The CDR3 runs 15 residues. Germline V gives CDR1 SGDLS, CDR2 YYNGEE. V shed 0 bases and J shed 9 bases, with 16 bases lying between them. The chain's CDR3 is CASSVGGATRSEQFF. The CDR3 DNA reads as TGTGCCAGCAGCGTAGGCGGGGCCACCCGCAGTGAGCAGTTCTTC.

V and J are TRBV27 and TRBJ1-2; D may be TRBD1 (6 bases). Trimming removed 5 bases from V and 7 bases from J, with 17 bases in between. The CDR3 length is 14 residues. The germline gives CDR1 MNHEY, CDR2 SMNVEV (reference sequence). The CDR3 DNA reads as TGTGCCAGCAGTCGATCACCGGGACAAGCTGGCTACACCTTC. Its translation is CASSRSPGQAGYTF.

The V and J genes are TRBV11-2 and TRBJ2-1; D might be TRBD2 (7 bases). CDR3 size: 17 residues. V was cut by 0 bases and J by 7 bases, with 19 bases left in between. Germline V gene data show CDR1 as SGHAT and CDR2 as FQNNGV. The CDR3 spells CASSLDLRGGKENEQFF. The CDR3 nucleotides are TGTGCCAGCAGCTTAGATCTGAGGGGGGGGAAGGAGAATGAGCAGTTCTTC.

The chain joins TRBV6-4 to TRBJ1-2; 7 bases match TRBD1. From germline, CDR1 is MRHNA and CDR2 SNTAGT. J was trimmed by 7 bases and V by 4 bases; bases with no gene match: 12. This CDR3 comprises 15 residues. CDR3 in amino acids: CASSVSHSGDSGYTF. CDR3 coding DNA: TGTGCCAGCAGTGTCTCTCACTCAGGGGACAGTGGCTACACCTTC.

The CDR3 nucleotides are TGTGCCAGTAGCGGCGGCTCTGGGGCCAACGTCCTGACTTTC. Amino acid sequence: CASSGGSGANVLTF. The chain has TRBV19 and TRBJ2-6, with D unresolved. CDR1 and CDR2 (germline): LNHDA, SQIVND (reference sequence). The V end was cut by 6 bases, the J end by 0 bases, with 6 bases between. The CDR3 has 14 residues.